Below, one TCR beta chain is given with its context. The target antigen is unknown. From germline, CDR1 is LNHDA and CDR2 SQIVND (reference sequence). After removal of 3 bases from V and 0 bases from J, the junction contained 5 bases not matched to a gene. The CDR3 runs to 15 residues. The sample belongs to a study of shared clonotypes between healthy human individuals. Study as a whole: Researchers assigned three CD4 naive, three CD4 memory, two CD8 naive and one CD8 memory plate to each donor.

Study findings and constraints: Non-shared clonotypes had lower generation probabilities than those shared by all four donors.

TCRdb's table, derived via immunoSEQ multiplex PCR, lists solely in-frame clones and lacks some. The repertoire consists of approximately 1.5 million clones, with 95% to 99% occurring once and the leading ten covering about 0.45%. This clonotype was sampled from a man aged 25 to 45 in good health. The chain couples TRBV19 to TRBJ2-7; 7 positions agree with TRBD2. The sample taken for sequencing was naive CD4+ T cells sorted from blood. Stated subset: CD45RA+ positively selected. The CDR3 nucleotides read TGTGCCAGTAGTATGCCCGGGACTATCTCCTACGAGCAGTACTTC. Amino acid sequence: CASSMPGTISYEQYF.